The TCR beta chain under discussion was sequenced for a study of T cell responses to AZD1222 COVID-19 vaccine (dated by TCRdb to the early 2020s). Looking at the study overall: AZD1222 recipients with second doses at about 4 weeks or about 12 weeks were pooled, because spike-specific TCR depth and breadth did not differ between schedules. A total of under 250 trial participants underwent TCR sequencing, of whom 207 had received two doses of AZD1222 and about 25 had received two doses of the MenACWY control vaccine. Enrollment into the trials was organized by age into subgroups of 18-55, 56-69 and 70-plus years, and those subgroups contained around 150, 28 and 57 TCR-sequenced participants, respectively. Summary of the overall study and its limitations: Conclusions about previously exposed vaccinees are limited, since just five or six AZD1222 recipients were seropositive for SARS-CoV-2 at baseline. Participants were mostly white British and included more females than males, and it was suggested by the authors that clonal diversity may have been underestimated. The 56-69-year group was small, and its depth increase did not reach significance, likely because of low power. Because no day 14 peak-response samples were available, repertoires were characterized only after the peak T cell response. After two AZD1222 doses, both the breadth and the depth of spike-specific TCRs were significantly higher than at day 0 and than in MenACWY recipients. CD4 TCRs associated with the vaccine covered the entire spike protein, and the dominant responses were in regions 160-218 and 743-854. Nearly half of unique spike-specific TCRs reportedly recognized epitopes outside regions mutated in the B.1.351 and B.1.1.7 variants.

The time point label corresponds to: baseline before first vaccination. Vaccinee samples came from UK trials COV001 and COV002, including a single-blind randomized controlled phase 2/3 trial of AZD1222 (ChAdOx1 nCoV-19) in healthy adults. Trial participant PBMC samples were collected at day 0 and day 28 after the second dose for TCRbeta chain sequencing. The CDR3 regions of human TCRbeta chains were analyzed by immunosequencing. The study's processing was this. Repertoire TCRs were matched against a reference library of SARS-CoV-2-specific TCRs generated with the MIRA antigen-specificity platform. Breadth meant the fraction of unique TCRs that were SARS-CoV-2-associated, whereas depth meant the fraction of total T cells that were SARS-CoV-2-associated. Each spike-specific TCR was assigned to its reactive spike region and to a CD4 or CD8 class using the MIRA data. Log10-transformed breadth and depth values were compared by one-way ANOVA with Sidak's multiple comparisons tests. In TCRdb, the immuneACCESS table is reduced to in-frame sequences with V and J assigned. These tables do not hold every clone; where another copy was compared, an unresolved V gene accounts for under half, and the others remain unexplained. The D gene and trimming were derived from the DNA, and the V and J assignments and clone size from that table. This sample gives under 100,000 clones in total; 88% of them show up just once. Together, the top ten hold less than 20% of the sample.

On this clone: The target of this receptor is not known. Base qualities are not provided; no much larger clone lies one nucleotide away.

Material: peripheral blood, obtained on day 0 of AZD1222 vaccination. The TCR sequence derives from an adult in good health.

The sequence in DNA is TGTGCCTGCAGGACAGGGAGGCTGAACACTGAAGCTTTCTTT. Its product reads: CACRTGRLNTEAFF. Recombination linked TRBV30 to TRBJ1-1, and TRBD1 aligns with 8 junction nucleotides. For this chain, trimming is 6 bases at the V end and 0 bases at the J end, and the number of junction bases without a gene match is 6. The germline V gene (reference sequence) sets CDR1 to GTSNPN and CDR2 to SVGIG. Measured from the cysteine to the phenylalanine, the CDR3 is 14 residues long. Only CDR3 DNA is held: 42 bases, read in frame from base 1.